This TCR beta chain was sequenced during a study of blood T cells in healthy people across ages. For every donor, a draw yielded around 9.4 milliliters of peripheral blood. The use of a sample-barcoded 5' primer and a J-beta primer mix characterized a second PCR of roughly 6 to 11 cycles. Sequencing recovered at least 2.5 million CDR3-containing paired-end reads from each sample. TCRdb re-analysed the 5' RACE reads in MiXCR, keeping a single row per CDR3 protein. The table includes about 640,000 distinct CDR3 sequences, about 30% detected once. Between the trimmed V and J ends, which lost 5 bases and 13 bases, there was a span of 17 bases. The germline V gene has CDR1 SEHNR and CDR2 FQNEAQ (reference sequence). The CDR3 spans 12 residues.

The V gene is TRBV7-9, the J gene TRBJ2-5, with D possibly TRBD2 on 5 matching bases. The TCR comes from a woman at least 80 years old in good health. The sequenced material came from blood. This chain's CDR3 is CASSRRDTASYF. CDR3 nucleotide sequence: TGTGCCAGCAGCCGCCGGGATACCGCCTCGTACTTC.